These 21 T cell receptor beta chains came from one sample sequenced in a study of CD8+CD57+ T cells in acquired aplastic anemia. Genomic DNA provided the template from which TCR beta VDJ and CDR3 profiles were obtained. Each CDR3 protein gets one entry after TCRdb re-called the reads with MiXCR. The sample lists 210,000 or so distinct CDR3 sequences; roughly 50% were seen once. By flow cytometry, patients selected for sequencing had shown an expansion of CD8+CD57+ cells. Sample: sorted CD4+, CD8+, or CD8+CD57+ T cells (not recorded which) from PBMCs. These receptors originate from a human donor with aplastic anemia.

CDR3 nucleotide sequence: TGCAGTGTAGAATATACAACTGGAAACACCATATATTTT. It yields the protein CSVEYTTGNTIYF. V and J are TRBV20-1 and TRBJ1-3; D not resolved. Germline V CDR1 and CDR2: DFQATT, SNEGSKA (reference sequence). With 7 bases removed from V and 2 bases from J, the gap between germline ends came to 12 bases. There are 13 residues in the CDR3.

This clonotype was recorded many times. The chain is built from TRBV5-1 and TRBJ1-3, with D tentatively TRBD1 (6 bases). Per germline, CDR1 SGHRS and CDR2 YFSETQ. CDR3 size: 15 residues. With 4 bases removed from V and 1 base from J, the gap between germline ends came to 12 bases. The CDR3 sequence is CASSAGTWSGNTIYF. The DNA of the CDR3 is TGCGCCAGCAGCGCTGGGACATGGTCTGGAAACACCATATATTTT.

This clonotype was seen repeatedly, ten times or more. The chain employs TRBV19 and TRBJ1-3; 8 bases fit TRBD1. The CDR3 sequence is 15 residues long. CDR1 and CDR2 from the germline V gene are LNHDA and SQIVND (reference sequence). V was pared by 5 bases and J by 7 bases, with 10 bases of the junction left unmatched. This CDR3 reads CASSVRTGYRNTIYF. DNA for the CDR3: TGTGCCAGTAGTGTCCGGACAGGGTATCGGAACACCATATATTTT.

This chain joins TRBV7-3 and TRBJ1-1, with D uncertain. This CDR3 spans 13 amino acids. CDR1 and CDR2 from the germline V gene are SGHTA and FQGTGA. Trimming pared 7 bases from V and 4 bases from J, leaving 13 bases between. In DNA, the CDR3 is TGTGCCAGCAACAAGGCGGTAGTCACTGAAGCTTTCTTT. The encoded protein is CASNKAVVTEAFF.

At least ten counts were recorded for this clonotype. The chain's CDR3 is CASSVDLGDRGYNEQFF. The CDR3 coding sequence is TGTGCCAGCAGCGTAGACCTCGGGGACAGGGGCTACAATGAGCAGTTCTTC. This rearrangement joins TRBV9 to TRBJ2-1; 10 bases are shared with TRBD1. The CDR3 sequence is 17 residues long. V lost 0 bases and J lost 3; bases outside the gene matches: 6. Germline assignment: CDR1 SGDLS and CDR2 YYNGEE.

This clonotype showed up many times. V and J are TRBV5-1 and TRBJ2-2; 7 bases line up with TRBD2. The CDR3 spans 14 residues. V was pared by 6 bases and J by 5 bases, with 7 bases of the junction left unmatched. CDR1 is SGHRS and CDR2 is YFSETQ in the germline V gene. Here the CDR3 DNA reads TGCGCCAGCACCTGGGACGGGGGGACCGGGGAGCTGTTTTTT. Amino acids: CASTWDGGTGELFF.

The rearrangement links TRBV2 to TRBJ1-4; TRBD1 agrees at 7 bases. Germline CDR1 SNHLY, CDR2 FYNNEI. The CDR3 consists of 18 residues. Unmatched junction bases numbered 17, after V lost 6 bases and J lost 4 bases. The CDR3 loop is CASSLEVQGRMNNEKLFF. In DNA form, the CDR3 reads TGTGCCAGCAGCCTAGAGGTACAGGGGAGGATGAATAATGAAAAACTGTTTTTT. The full variable domain, its missing parts supplied by reference TRBV2 and TRBJ1-4, is EPEVTQTPSHQVTQMGQEVILRCVPISNHLYFYWYRQILGQKVEFLVSFYNNEISEKSEIFDDQFSVERPDGSNFTLKIRSTKLEDSAMYFCASSLEVQGRMNNEKLFFGSGTQLSVL.

The chain recombines TRBV2 with TRBJ2-7; D is perhaps TRBD1 (6 bases). Germline V gives CDR1 SNHLY, CDR2 FYNNEI. With 5 bases removed from V and 3 bases from J, the gap between germline ends came to 17 bases. The CDR3 contains 15 residues. Here the CDR3 DNA reads TGTGCCAGCAGTTTTAACCGGGACACTCTCTACGAGCAGTACTTC. It is translated as CASSFNRDTLYEQYF.

This clonotype showed up many times. This chain uses TRBV4-1 with TRBJ1-3; no clear D gene. This CDR3 has 15 amino acids. The V gene's germline CDR1 is MGHRA and CDR2 YSYEKL. The germline V and J ends were trimmed by 1 base and 0 bases, with 7 bases remaining between them. CDR3 coding DNA: TGCGCCAGCAGCCAAGTGCAAGCCTCTGGAAACACCATATATTTT. It is translated as CASSQVQASGNTIYF.

This clonotype showed up many times. The chain joins TRBV19 to TRBJ2-3; D perhaps matches TRBD2 (5 bases). V dropped 8 bases and J dropped 6 bases, with 21 bases sitting between them. The CDR3 is made up of 15 amino acids. Per the germline V gene, CDR1 is LNHDA and CDR2 is SQIVND (reference sequence). The CDR3 region has the DNA TGTGCCAGTGCCTTCCGGGGTCGCCAGGTTGATACGCAGTATTTT. Residues: CASAFRGRQVDTQYF.

The DNA for the CDR3 is TGTGCCAGCAGTGACAGAGCCTACGTTCAGTACTTC. Protein sequence: CASSDRAYVQYF. The rearrangement links TRBV2 to TRBJ2-7; D gene unclear. The CDR3 spans 12 residues. Germline V gene sequence: CDR1 SNHLY, CDR2 FYNNEI. The V gene lost 3 bases and the J gene lost 10 bases, with 13 bases spanning the gap.

The chain employs TRBV10-3 and TRBJ1-3, with 8 bases matching TRBD1. This CDR3 contains 15 residues. V lost 3 bases to trimming and J lost 2 bases; unmatched junction nucleotides: 3. From germline, CDR1 is ENHRY and CDR2 SYGVKD. CDR3 sequence (DNA): TGTGCCATCAGTGACTCGGACAGGGCTGGAAACACCATATATTTT. Its protein is CAISDSDRAGNTIYF.

This clonotype occurred many times. V usage is TRBV24-1 and J usage is TRBJ2-2; D assignment may be TRBD1 or TRBD2 (5 bases each). The CDR3 spans 15 residues. V lost 7 bases and J 6 bases, leaving 17 bases between the germline ends. From germline, CDR1 is KGHDR and CDR2 SFDVKD. This CDR3 reads CATSRDLAFSGELFF. The CDR3 DNA reads as TGTGCCACCAGCAGGGACCTCGCATTTTCCGGGGAGCTGTTTTTT.

This clonotype has ten or more counts. The V call is TRBV18, the J call TRBJ2-5; tentatively, D is TRBD1 (6 bases). This CDR3 region has 16 residues. The V gene's germline CDR1 is KGHSH and CDR2 LQKENI. V shed 4 bases and J shed 1 base, with 16 bases lying between them. The DNA of the CDR3 is TGTGCCAGCTCACTGAGTACCGGGACACGCCAAGAGACCCAGTACTTC. Translation: CASSLSTGTRQETQYF.

This chain joins TRBV5-4 and TRBJ2-7, with D possibly TRBD1 on 6 matching bases. Germline CDR1 is SGHNT and CDR2 is YYREEE (reference sequence). The CDR3 length is 13 residues. With 4 bases removed from V and 7 bases from J, the gap between germline ends came to 15 bases. The CDR3 loop is CASSSSGVGEQYF. The CDR3, as DNA: TGTGCCAGCAGCAGCTCAGGGGTAGGGGAGCAGTACTTC.

The chain combines TRBV7-2 with TRBJ2-7, with D perhaps TRBD2 (6 bases). Germline V gene sequence: CDR1 SGHTA, CDR2 FQGNSA. Trimming left V 1 base short and J 5 bases short, with 9 bases between. The CDR3 is made up of 13 amino acids. The CDR3 loop is CASSLVAGHEQYF. In DNA, the CDR3 is TGTGCCAGCAGCTTAGTTGCGGGGCACGAGCAGTACTTC.

The chain couples TRBV2 to TRBJ1-4; 8 bases fit TRBD1. In germline, CDR1 is SNHLY, CDR2 FYNNEI. J gave up 10 bases and V 6 bases, and 19 bases lay outside the gene matches. This CDR3 has 17 amino acids. CDR3 DNA: TGTGCCAGCAGCCGTACACAGTTTTCGACAGGGGTGGCAAAACTGTTTTTT. This codes for CASSRTQFSTGVAKLFF.

This clonotype was observed many times. The V gene is TRBV6-5, the J gene TRBJ1-6; D call uncertain. V was cut by 6 bases and J by 13 bases, with 13 bases left in between. CDR3 length: 12 residues. Germline V gene sequence: CDR1 MNHEY, CDR2 SVGAGI. The CDR3 DNA reads TGTGCCAGCAGCCTCCCGGCGGGGCCCCTCCACTTT. This translates into CASSLPAGPLHF.

This clonotype was picked up one time. The chain recombines TRBV9 with TRBJ1-1, with 7 bases that match TRBD1. This CDR3 is 16 amino acids long. The germline V gene has CDR1 SGDLS and CDR2 YYNGEE. V gave up 4 bases and J gave up 3 bases; unmatched junction bases: 12. CDR3 sequence reads: CASSPSGQGGDTEAFF. CDR3 nucleotide sequence: TGTGCCAGCAGCCCCTCAGGCCAGGGGGGAGACACTGAAGCTTTCTTT.

This chain joins TRBV10-2 and TRBJ1-1; TRBD1 matches at 12 bases. This CDR3 has 15 amino acids. CDR1 is WSHSY and CDR2 is SAAADI in the germline V gene. V lost 8 bases to trimming and J lost 5 bases; unmatched junction nucleotides: 9. The CDR3: CASQTKGQGATEAFF. The CDR3 nucleotides read TGCGCCAGCCAGACGAAGGGACAGGGGGCAACTGAAGCTTTCTTT.

This sequence joins TRBV7-9 and TRBJ2-7, with 10 bases lining up with TRBD1. V shed 4 bases and J 2 bases; nucleotides not matched to a gene: 5. The CDR3 runs 15 residues. Germline V gene data show CDR1 as SEHNR and CDR2 as FQNEAQ (reference sequence). The DNA for the CDR3 is TGTGCCAGCAGCTACGGACAGGGGGGACCCTACGAGCAGTACTTC. Protein: CASSYGQGGPYEQYF.